Following are 32 T cell receptor beta chains from one sample sequenced in a study of neurological immune-mediated disorders. TCRdb re-derived calls from the 5' RACE reads in MiXCR, one entry per CDR3 protein. Of tens of thousands of distinct CDR3 sequences in the sample, under 6.5% were seen once. The source material was CD4+ T cells from blood. The receptors originated from a woman aged 45 to 65 in good health.

This chain connects TRBV7-3 to TRBJ2-1; 7 nucleotides line up with TRBD1. Losses at the gene ends were 2 bases for V and 15 bases for J; bases not matched to a gene: 7. Germline V gene lookup returns CDR1 SGHTA and CDR2 FQGTGA. CDR3 size: 12 residues. This chain's CDR3 is CASSLDRERWFF. The CDR3 nucleotides are TGTGCCAGCAGCTTAGACAGGGAAAGGTGGTTCTTC. Supplemented by reference TRBV7-3 and TRBJ2-1, the full variable domain reads GAGVSQTPSNKVTEKGKYVELRCDPISGHTALYWYRQSLGQGPEFLIYFQGTGAADDSGLPNDRFFAVRPEGSVSTLKIQRTERGDSAVYLCASSLDRERWFFGPGTRLTVL.

This clonotype was seen ten or more times. This chain connects TRBV7-2 to TRBJ2-7, with D perhaps assigned TRBD1 or TRBD2 (7 bases each). V was shortened by 6 bases and J by 3 bases, with 15 bases between the two germline ends. The CDR3 covers 14 residues. Germline loops: CDR1 SGHTA, CDR2 FQGNSA. The CDR3 reads CASRAAGTVYEQYF. The CDR3 DNA is TGTGCCAGCAGGGCAGCGGGGACAGTCTACGAGCAGTACTTC.

This clonotype is judged medium-sized. The CDR3 loop is CASSLAEYNEQFF. CDR3 in DNA: TGTGCCAGCAGCTTGGCAGAGTACAATGAGCAGTTCTTC. The V and J genes are TRBV7-9 and TRBJ2-1; D gene unclear. V dropped 3 bases and J dropped 4 bases, with 7 bases sitting between them. Germline lookup yields CDR1 SEHNR and CDR2 FQNEAQ (reference sequence). The CDR3 totals 13 residues.

This clonotype came up many times. CDR3 DNA sequence: TGTGCCAGCAGCCGCAACCCGACCCAAAGCTCCTACGAGCAGTACTTC. It is translated as CASSRNPTQSSYEQYF. The chain uses TRBV7-6 and TRBJ2-7; D is unresolved. Trimming pared 5 bases from V and 0 bases from J, leaving 17 bases between. The CDR3 length is 16 residues. Germline CDR1 is SGHVS and CDR2 is FNYEAQ.

This clonotype was recorded at least ten times. The chain is built from TRBV5-1 and TRBJ2-7; D is possibly TRBD1 (6 bases). Trimming cost V 5 bases and J 0 bases, with 12 bases left between them. Per germline, CDR1 SGHRS and CDR2 YFSETQ. The CDR3 extends over 14 amino acids. CDR3 residues: CASRQGPSSYEQYF. As DNA, the CDR3 is TGCGCCAGCAGGCAGGGGCCTAGCTCCTACGAGCAGTACTTC.

This clonotype has a count of ten or more. The genes are TRBV5-1 and TRBJ2-7; tentatively, D is TRBD2 (6 bases). V shed 1 base and J shed 1 base, with 12 bases lying between them. This CDR3 comprises 15 residues. Germline V lookup: CDR1 SGHRS, CDR2 YFSETQ. In DNA form, the CDR3 reads TGCGCCAGCAGCTTGACCTGGGACTCATCCTACGAGCAGTACTTC. This encodes CASSLTWDSSYEQYF.

This clonotype has a count of ten or more. The chain couples TRBV5-1 to TRBJ2-2, with a possible D match to TRBD1 (6 bases). The V gene's germline CDR1 is SGHRS and CDR2 YFSETQ. The CDR3 runs 15 residues. V lost 0 bases and J 3 bases, leaving 9 bases between the germline ends. The chain's CDR3 is CASSLDRADTGELFF. The CDR3 nucleotides are TGCGCCAGCAGCTTGGACAGGGCCGACACCGGGGAGCTGTTTTTT.

This clonotype occurred many times. The chain links TRBV7-6 to TRBJ1-1; possibly TRBD1 for D (5 bases). Looked up from germline, CDR1 is SGHVS and CDR2 is FNYEAQ. This CDR3 is 15 amino acids long. Trimming took 1 base from V and 4 from J, leaving 13 bases between them. This CDR3 reads CASSLEGPGGTEAFF. CDR3 DNA sequence: TGTGCCAGCAGCTTAGAGGGCCCCGGGGGCACTGAAGCTTTCTTT.

This clonotype was observed many times. The rearrangement links TRBV28 to TRBJ2-4; 14 bases agree with TRBD2. CDR3 length equals 17 residues. V trimming: 5 bases; J trimming: 1 base; junction bases outside the gene matches: 4. Germline V gives CDR1 MDHEN, CDR2 SYDVKM. The CDR3 DNA follows: TGTGCCAGCAGTCTGAGGACTAGCGGGGGGGCCAAAAACATTCAGTACTTC. Residues: CASSLRTSGGAKNIQYF.

This clonotype was observed at least ten times. The gene calls are TRBV20-1 and TRBJ2-3, with 7 bases aligning to TRBD2. The V gene's germline CDR1 is DFQATT and CDR2 SNEGSKA (reference sequence). The CDR3 runs to 13 residues. CDR3 DNA: TGCTCTCGCGCGGCTAGCGGCCCCGATACGCAGTATTTT. Amino acids: CSRAASGPDTQYF.

This clonotype came up many times. The V gene is TRBV29-1, the J gene TRBJ1-4; 7 bases fit TRBD1. J lost 7 bases, V lost 6 bases, and 5 bases had no gene match. CDR3 size: 12 residues. Germline CDR1 is SQVTM and CDR2 is ANQGSEA. The CDR3 DNA follows: TGCAGCGTGCAGGGGGGTGGTGAAAAACTGTTTTTT. This encodes CSVQGGGEKLFF.

This clonotype rates as medium-sized (0.01 to 0.1%). The V call is TRBV20-1, the J call TRBJ2-3, with 10 bases aligning to TRBD2. CDR3 length equals 14 residues. With 5 bases clipped from V and 4 bases from J, the junction kept 6 bases outside the gene matches. CDR1 and CDR2 (germline): DFQATT, SNEGSKA (reference sequence). The CDR3 DNA reads TGCAGTGCTTTAACTAGCGGGGTGGCAGATACGCAGTATTTT. Residues: CSALTSGVADTQYF.

There are many counts of this clonotype. The chain has TRBV7-2 and TRBJ1-5; D remains ambiguous. Germline CDR1 reads SGHTA; CDR2 reads FQGNSA. V shed 3 bases and J shed 7 bases, with 13 bases lying between them. CDR3 size: 14 residues. For the CDR3, the DNA is TGTGCCAGCAGCTTGAAAGGGATTGGCCAGCCCCAGCATTTT. Its translation: CASSLKGIGQPQHF. Based on the CDR3 plus reference TRBV7-2 and TRBJ1-5, the full variable domain is GAGVSQSPSNKVTEKGKDVELRCDPISGHTALYWYRQSLGQGLEFLIYFQGNSAPDKSGLPSDRFSAERTGGSVSTLTIQRTQQEDSAVYLCASSLKGIGQPQHFGDGTRLSIL.

This clonotype appeared many times. The chain is built from TRBV3-1 and TRBJ2-4, with 8 bases fitting TRBD1. The CDR3 extends over 15 amino acids. Germline V lookup: CDR1 LGHDT, CDR2 YNNKEL (reference sequence). The ends lost 8 bases at V and 0 bases at J; junction bases unmatched: 6. The CDR3 coding sequence is TGTGCCAGCGGGGGGACAGGCCTAGCCAAAAACATTCAGTACTTC. Residues: CASGGTGLAKNIQYF.

This clonotype has ten or more counts. The chain uses TRBV4-3 and TRBJ2-5; no firm D call. CDR1 and CDR2 from the germline V gene are LGHNA and YSLEER. The CDR3 extends over 15 amino acids. V lost 0 bases, J lost 5 bases, and 13 bases lay in between. The CDR3 coding sequence is TGCGCCAGCAGCCAAGATCCCCTAGGGCGGGAGACCCAGTACTTC. Its protein product is CASSQDPLGRETQYF.

This clonotype was recorded many times. V is TRBV28 and J is TRBJ2-1, with 9 bases identical to TRBD1. V shed 5 bases, J shed 10 bases, and the junction held 12 bases outside the gene matches. Germline CDR1 is MDHEN and CDR2 is SYDVKM. The CDR3 consists of 15 residues. The CDR3: CASSTPGQGFDEQFF. The CDR3 DNA sequence: TGTGCCAGCAGTACTCCCGGACAGGGGTTTGACGAGCAGTTCTTC.

This clonotype was found many times. V and J are TRBV7-8 and TRBJ1-1; TRBD1 is a possible D gene (5 bases). Between the trimmed V and J ends, which lost 7 bases and 6 bases, there was a span of 18 bases. CDR1 and CDR2 from the germline V gene are SGHVS and FQNEAQ. The CDR3 is 14 amino acids. CDR3 loop: CASTLGGSNAEAFF. Here the CDR3 DNA reads TGTGCCAGCACCCTGGGGGGGAGTAACGCTGAAGCTTTCTTT.

This clonotype was counted between two and nine times. This chain links TRBV7-8 with TRBJ2-5, with no clear D. The V end lost 7 bases, the J end lost 2 bases, and 14 bases lay between the germline ends. Germline values: CDR1 SGHVS, CDR2 FQNEAQ. This CDR3 region has 14 residues. The CDR3 DNA sequence: TGTGCCAGCACCCCCTATAGCAGTCAAGAGACCCAGTACTTC. Protein product: CASTPYSSQETQYF.

The sample holds many counts of this clonotype. The rearrangement uses TRBV19 and TRBJ1-2, with a tentative D call TRBD1 (6 bases). CDR3 size: 16 residues. Trimming removed 7 bases at V and 5 bases at J, with 23 bases between. Germline CDR1 is LNHDA and CDR2 is SQIVND (reference sequence). The CDR3 is CASKTSTTGRFYGYTF. In DNA form, the CDR3 reads TGTGCCAGTAAGACTTCCACGACAGGAAGGTTTTATGGCTACACCTTC.

This clonotype was recorded many times. The V gene is TRBV6-1, the J gene TRBJ1-3, with D possibly being TRBD1 (5 bases). The CDR3 is 17 amino acids. CDR1 MNHNS and CDR2 SASEGT come from the germline V gene. The ends were cut back, 5 bases at V and 0 bases at J, with 17 bases in the middle. The DNA of the CDR3 is TGTGCCAGCAGTACCCGTCGACAGCAGTCCTCTGGAAACACCATATATTTT. Encoded protein: CASSTRRQQSSGNTIYF.

This clonotype was seen ten or more times. CDR3 region: CASRPRQGAMAYEQYF. As DNA, the CDR3 is TGTGCCAGCAGACCCAGACAGGGGGCGATGGCCTACGAGCAGTACTTC. The chain couples TRBV28 to TRBJ2-7, with TRBD1 identical over 10 bases. Germline V gene data show CDR1 as MDHEN and CDR2 as SYDVKM. V lost 6 bases to trimming and J lost 2 bases; unmatched junction nucleotides: 10. The CDR3 has 16 amino acids. The whole variable domain, filled in from reference TRBV28 and TRBJ2-7, reads DVKVTQSSRYLVKRTGEKVFLECVQDMDHENMFWYRQDPGLGLRLIYFSYDVKMKEKGDIPEGYSVSREKKERFSLILESASTNQTSMYLCASRPRQGAMAYEQYFGPGTRLTVT.

This clonotype was counted ten times or more. J is TRBJ2-1 and V is TRBV28; 7 bases fit TRBD2. Germline V lookup: CDR1 MDHEN, CDR2 SYDVKM. The CDR3 contains 17 residues. After removal of 7 bases from V and 6 bases from J, the junction contained 18 bases not matched to a gene. In nucleotides, the CDR3 is TGTGCCAGCACCAGTTTAAGCTCCGGGAGGATCCGCAATGAGCAGTTCTTC. Its protein product is CASTSLSSGRIRNEQFF.

There are many counts of this clonotype. The rearrangement uses TRBV20-1 and TRBJ2-7, with 7 bases identical to TRBD1. Germline V gives CDR1 DFQATT, CDR2 SNEGSKA (reference sequence). The CDR3 is 12 residues long. J gave up 2 bases and V 6 bases, and 4 bases lay outside the gene matches. CDR3 in amino acids: CSATGTAYEQYF. For the CDR3, the DNA is TGCAGTGCGACCGGGACAGCCTACGAGCAGTACTTC.

This clonotype was counted many times. This chain connects TRBV28 to TRBJ2-1, with TRBD2 matching 7 bases. Looked up from germline, CDR1 is MDHEN and CDR2 is SYDVKM. The CDR3 is made up of 17 amino acids. V trimming: 6 bases; J trimming: 4 bases; junction bases outside the gene matches: 15. This CDR3 is CASRIGGVGLPYNEQFF. CDR3 bases: TGTGCCAGCAGAATCGGGGGTGTGGGACTACCGTACAATGAGCAGTTCTTC. Drawing the rest from reference TRBV28 and TRBJ2-1, the complete variable domain is DVKVTQSSRYLVKRTGEKVFLECVQDMDHENMFWYRQDPGLGLRLIYFSYDVKMKEKGDIPEGYSVSREKKERFSLILESASTNQTSMYLCASRIGGVGLPYNEQFFGPGTRLTVL.

In this sample, this clonotype turned up many times. The J gene is TRBJ2-1, the V gene TRBV20-1; TRBD1 or TRBD2 may be the D gene (6 bases each). The CDR3 runs to 13 residues. Trimming removed 1 base from V and 10 bases from J, with 14 bases in between. The germline V gene encodes CDR1 DFQATT and CDR2 SNEGSKA (reference sequence). The CDR3 DNA reads as TGCAGTGCTAGAGTAGTCGGAGGGACAGAGCAGTTCTTC. It is translated as CSARVVGGTEQFF.

This clonotype was counted many times. The chain uses TRBV12-3 or TRBV12-4 and TRBJ1-4; 7 nucleotides line up with TRBD1. The V gene end was trimmed by 6 bases and the J gene end by 6 bases; junction bases not matched to a gene: 7. The CDR3 length is 14 residues. In nucleotides, the CDR3 is TGTGCCAGCAGAACACAGGGGAGGGATGAAAAACTGTTTTTT. It specifies CASRTQGRDEKLFF.

This clonotype showed up many times. The V and J genes are TRBV3-1 and TRBJ1-1; D not certain. CDR1 is LGHDT, CDR2 YNNKEL, per germline (reference sequence). Trimming removed 6 bases from V and 0 bases from J, with 8 bases in between. The CDR3 runs 13 residues. The CDR3 DNA sequence: TGTGCCAGCAGTGGAACCCTGAACACTGAAGCTTTCTTT. Protein sequence: CASSGTLNTEAFF.

This clonotype was found many times. The V and J genes are TRBV5-1 and TRBJ2-1, with no clear D. V was clipped by 0 bases and J by 2 bases, with 12 bases between them. The germline gives CDR1 SGHRS, CDR2 YFSETQ. The CDR3 covers 16 residues. The CDR3 here is CASSLVGAAAYNEQFF. The CDR3 nucleotides read TGCGCCAGCAGCTTGGTGGGTGCTGCGGCCTACAATGAGCAGTTCTTC. The whole variable domain, filled in from reference TRBV5-1 and TRBJ2-1, reads KAGVTQTPRYLIKTRGQQVTLSCSPISGHRSVSWYQQTPGQGLQFLFEYFSETQRNKGNFPGRFSGRQFSNSRSEMNVSTLELGDSALYLCASSLVGAAAYNEQFFGPGTRLTVL.

In this sample, this clonotype turned up many times. The genes are TRBV28 and TRBJ1-2, with 8 bases matching TRBD1. CDR1 and CDR2 from the germline V gene are MDHEN and SYDVKM. After removal of 3 bases from V and 6 bases from J, the junction contained 9 bases not matched to a gene. CDR3 length: 15 residues. CDR3 amino acids: CASSLGGTGGDGYTF. In nucleotides, the CDR3 is TGTGCCAGCAGTTTGGGCGGAACAGGGGGGGATGGCTACACCTTC.

The sample holds many counts of this clonotype. This chain connects TRBV29-1 to TRBJ1-1; TRBD1 aligns across 8 bases. V gave up 6 bases and J gave up 10 bases; unmatched junction bases: 13. The CDR3 loop spans 13 amino acids. CDR1 is SQVTM and CDR2 is ANQGSEA in the germline V gene. CDR3 region: CSVGDQGARGAFF. In nucleotides, the CDR3 is TGCAGCGTCGGTGATCAGGGGGCAAGAGGAGCTTTCTTT.

This clonotype was counted at least ten times. The chain recombines TRBV10-3 with TRBJ2-5; the match to TRBD1 covers 7 bases. V trimming: 10 bases; J trimming: 2 bases; junction bases outside the gene matches: 4. This CDR3 spans 12 amino acids. CDR1 ENHRY and CDR2 SYGVKD come from the germline V gene. CDR3 nucleotides: TGTGCCACCGGGACAGAACAAGAGACCCAGTACTTC. This encodes CATGTEQETQYF.

This clonotype was picked up many times. The chain recombines TRBV18 with TRBJ2-1; possible D gene TRBD2, 6 bases. Per the germline V gene, CDR1 is KGHSH and CDR2 is LQKENI. The V end was cut by 1 base, the J end by 6 bases, with 10 bases between. CDR3 length: 14 residues. The CDR3 DNA reads TGTGCCAGCTCACCACAGGAGACTAGCAATGAGCAGTTCTTC. This sequence encodes CASSPQETSNEQFF. Full variable domain (missing parts from reference TRBV18 and TRBJ2-1): NAGVMQNPRHLVRRRGQEARLRCSPMKGHSHVYWYRQLPEEGLKFMVYLQKENIIDESGMPKERFSAEFPKEGPSILRIQQVVRGDSAAYFCASSPQETSNEQFFGPGTRLTVL.